This entry lists 6 T cell receptor beta chains sequenced from one sample in a study of blood T cell repertoires in COVID-19. TCRdb's table, derived via immunoSEQ multiplex PCR, lists solely in-frame clones and lacks some. The top ten clones hold around a sixth of a sample with about 15,000 clones, around nine tenths of them seen once. The source material was peripheral blood. These TCRs come from a human donor with active COVID-19. The donor label of this sample is uncertain.

The chain carries TRBV7-9 and TRBJ2-5; 7 positions match TRBD1. The CDR3 runs 18 residues. After removal of 6 bases from V and 1 base from J, the junction contained 17 bases not matched to a gene. Per germline, CDR1 SEHNR and CDR2 FQNEAQ (reference sequence). In nucleotides, the CDR3 is TGTGCCAGCAGACCAAACCTCCGGACAGGTGCCACCCAAGAGACCCAGTACTTC. This gives the protein CASRPNLRTGATQETQYF.

The rearrangement joins TRBV7-5 to TRBJ2-3; the table assigns TRBD1, which was not confirmed against the DNA. TRBV7-5 is assigned pseudogene status. The CDR3 runs to 19 residues. Here the CDR3 reads CARSDGWDRGGYLADTQYF. Written as DNA, the CDR3 is TGTGCCAGAAGCGACGGGTGGGACAGGGGTGGTTATTTGGCAGATACGCAGTATTTT.

The J gene is TRBJ2-5, the V gene TRBV4-1; 11 bases are shared with TRBD2. The ends lost 6 bases at V and 13 bases at J; junction bases unmatched: 13. This CDR3 comprises 14 residues. From germline, CDR1 is MGHRA and CDR2 YSYEKL. The CDR3: CASRASGGSPKLYF. CDR3 coding DNA: TGCGCCAGCAGGGCTAGCGGGGGGAGCCCAAAGCTGTACTTC.

This clone was picked up a small number of times. V and J are TRBV4-1 and TRBJ1-1; D not resolved. In germline, CDR1 is MGHRA, CDR2 YSYEKL. This CDR3 comprises 14 residues. The V end was cut by 5 bases, the J end by 0 bases, with 10 bases between. The CDR3 DNA follows: TGCGCCAGCAGCGAACAGTCCTTGAACACTGAAGCTTTCTTT. This sequence encodes CASSEQSLNTEAFF.

V is TRBV28 and J is TRBJ1-5; TRBD1 aligns across 11 bases. The CDR3 length is 17 residues. V lost 1 base, J lost 3 bases, and 5 bases stayed unmatched. CDR1 MDHEN and CDR2 SYDVKM come from the germline V gene. CDR3 nucleotides: TGTGCCAGCAGTTTATATGGGGACAGGGGGACCAATCAGCCCCAGCATTTT. This translates into CASSLYGDRGTNQPQHF.

The rearrangement joins TRBV5-4 to TRBJ1-1, with TRBD1 matching 7 bases. Germline V gene data show CDR1 as SGHNT and CDR2 as YYREEE (reference sequence). V lost 0 bases to trimming and J lost 1 base; unmatched junction nucleotides: 6. The CDR3 has 16 amino acids. The CDR3 here is CASSLGGGKGNTEAFF. The CDR3 DNA reads TGTGCCAGCAGCTTGGGAGGGGGCAAGGGGAACACTGAAGCTTTCTTT.